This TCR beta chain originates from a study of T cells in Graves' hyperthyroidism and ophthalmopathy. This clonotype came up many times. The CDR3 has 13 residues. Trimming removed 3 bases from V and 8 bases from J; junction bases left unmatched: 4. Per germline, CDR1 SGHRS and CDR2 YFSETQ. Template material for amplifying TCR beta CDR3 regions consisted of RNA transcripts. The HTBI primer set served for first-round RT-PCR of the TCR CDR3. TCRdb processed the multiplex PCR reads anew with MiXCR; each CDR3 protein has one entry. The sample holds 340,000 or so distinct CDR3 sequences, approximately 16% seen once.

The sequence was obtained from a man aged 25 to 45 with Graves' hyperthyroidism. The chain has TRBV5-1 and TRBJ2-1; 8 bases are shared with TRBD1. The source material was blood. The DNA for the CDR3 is TGCGCCAGCAGCTGGGAGGACAGGGATGAGCAGTTCTTC. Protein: CASSWEDRDEQFF.